A single sample gave rise to the 10 T cell receptor beta chains below, sequenced in a study of cytomegalovirus exposure and HLA in healthy donors. The PCR used 60 Vbeta and 13 Jbeta primers. Profiling relied on immunoSEQ multiplex PCR, and the TCRdb table lists in-frame clones only, not all of them. The table has about 150,000 clones, about four fifths seen once; the top ten hold 1%. Sequenced material: PBMCs. Receptors were obtained from a woman aged 45 to 65 in good health and CMV-seropositive.

This chain uses TRBV6-5 with TRBJ1-3; D is unclear. The CDR3 sequence is 14 residues long. Trimming left V 2 bases short and J 0 bases short, with 5 bases between. From germline, CDR1 is MNHEY and CDR2 SVGAGI. Written as DNA, the CDR3 is TGTGCCAGCAGTTACCGGAGCTCTGGAAACACCATATATTTT. It translates to CASSYRSSGNTIYF.

V is TRBV7-2 and J is TRBJ2-3; the D is unclear. This CDR3 is 13 amino acids long. In germline, CDR1 is SGHTA, CDR2 FQGNSA. The V end lost 5 bases, the J end lost 6 bases, and 12 bases lay between the germline ends. The CDR3 DNA is TGTGCCAGCAGCCCTGGCATCCCGGATACGCAGTATTTT. It yields the protein CASSPGIPDTQYF.

The V and J genes are TRBV5-4 and TRBJ1-5; D perhaps matches TRBD1 (6 bases). Germline loops: CDR1 SGHNT, CDR2 YYREEE (reference sequence). This CDR3 contains 16 residues. Trimming shortened V by 2 bases and J by 5 bases, and 17 bases separated the two germline ends. The CDR3 sequence is CASSLSGALHHQPQHF. Here the CDR3 DNA reads TGTGCCAGCAGCTTATCAGGGGCCCTCCACCATCAGCCCCAGCATTTT.

The V gene is TRBV2, the J gene TRBJ2-3, with 9 bases fitting TRBD1. V trimming: 5 bases; J trimming: 3 bases; junction bases outside the gene matches: 6. The CDR3 covers 15 residues. Germline CDR1 is SNHLY and CDR2 is FYNNEI. The CDR3 reads CASSREQGATDTQYF. CDR3 coding DNA: TGTGCCAGCAGTAGGGAACAGGGGGCTACAGATACGCAGTATTTT.

The chain carries TRBV4-3 and TRBJ2-1; 11 positions match TRBD2. V lost 1 base and J lost 10; bases outside the gene matches: 3. The CDR3 totals 14 residues. CDR1 and CDR2 (germline): LGHNA, YSLEER. CDR3 region: CASSQVSGGAEQFF. The CDR3 coding sequence is TGCGCCAGCAGCCAAGTTAGCGGGGGGGCGGAGCAGTTCTTC.

V is TRBV10-1 and J is TRBJ2-7, with unresolved D. The germline CDR1 and CDR2 sequences are WNHNN and SYGVQD (reference sequence). Trimming took 5 bases from V and 6 from J, leaving 8 bases between them. This CDR3 has 11 amino acids. The CDR3 reads CASSMSGEQYF. CDR3 in DNA: TGCGCCAGCAGTATGTCGGGCGAGCAGTACTTC.

This chain connects TRBV7-9 to TRBJ2-3, with TRBD2 matching 10 bases. V lost 0 bases and J lost 5; bases outside the gene matches: 11. The CDR3 runs 18 residues. CDR1 and CDR2 (germline): SEHNR, FQNEAQ (reference sequence). CDR3 sequence: CASSLAFMSSGGLDTQYF. The CDR3, as DNA: TGTGCCAGCAGCTTAGCATTCATGTCTAGCGGGGGTTTAGATACGCAGTATTTT.

This clone appeared a few times. This chain links TRBV28 with TRBJ1-6; D may be TRBD1 (5 bases). Trimming removed 5 bases at V and 7 bases at J, with 18 bases between. Germline CDR1 is MDHEN and CDR2 is SYDVKM. This CDR3 has 16 residues. CDR3 residues: CASSPTGSAYNSPLHF. The CDR3 DNA reads as TGTGCCAGCAGTCCTACAGGATCGGCGTACAATTCACCCCTCCACTTT.

The chain has TRBV6-5 and TRBJ1-5, with D possibly TRBD1 on 6 matching bases. CDR1 is MNHEY and CDR2 is SVGAGI in the germline V gene. The CDR3 is made up of 16 amino acids. The V and J ends lost 4 bases and 9 bases respectively, with 22 bases between them. CDR3 in amino acids: CASSSVGGRGSWPQHF. Here the CDR3 DNA reads TGTGCCAGCAGTTCCGTGGGGGGGCGGGGGTCGTGGCCCCAGCATTTT.

V is TRBV12-2 and J is TRBJ2-1; the table's D gene call, TRBD2, was not cross checked with the DNA. TRBV12-2 has pseudogene status. This CDR3 comprises 16 residues. The CDR3 nucleotides read TGTGCAAGTCGTTGTGGACTAGCGGGACCCTACAATGAGCAGTTCTTC. It translates to CASRCGLAGPYNEQFF.